This paragraph covers one T cell receptor beta chain sequence. The CDR3 spans 13 residues. Germline V lookup: CDR1 SGHRS, CDR2 YFSETQ. Between the trimmed V and J ends, which lost 0 bases and 5 bases, there was a span of 9 bases. This specimen comes from a study of PD-L1 blockade in urothelial cancer. The overall study: Males with bladder-origin urothelial cancer made up twenty-five of 29 patients. Blood analysis took place 3 weeks (second dose) and 6 weeks after treatment start.

Time point in this sample: pretreatment peripheral blood. Only in-frame clones appear in the TCRdb table, and some are missing; sequencing was by immunoSEQ multiplex PCR. The sample contains around 71,000 clones, 85% of which appear only once. The chain joins TRBV5-1 to TRBJ2-7; D might be TRBD2 (5 bases). The sequence was obtained from a middle-aged man with urothelial cancer. Here the sequenced sample was PBMCs, taken around atezolizumab (anti-PD-L1) treatment. CDR3 sequence (DNA): TGCGCCAGCAGCTTGGGACTAAAAAACGAGCAGTACTTC. Protein sequence: CASSLGLKNEQYF.